This T cell receptor (beta chain) was recovered during a study of radiotherapy plus CTLA-4 blockade in lung cancer. Overall study: For 18% of patients, objective responses occurred, and just over 30% had disease control. The study, taken as a whole, reports: The best prediction of response reportedly came from early blood T cell clone dynamics, with interferon-beta. TCR clones originating in tumors grew in number in blood after radiotherapy plus ipilimumab.

A note on this clone: The antigen is not known.

Profiled with immunoSEQ multiplex PCR; TCRdb holds only in-frame clones, not every one. The sample shows about 51,000 clones, 60% to 80% of them seen only once. V lost 3 bases to trimming and J lost 0 bases, with 17 bases between them. Germline-derived CDR1 and CDR2 are KGHSH and LQKENI. The CDR3 runs to 18 residues. This chain connects TRBV18 to TRBJ1-4; D gene unclear. This TCR came from a human donor with non-small cell lung cancer whose response to radiotherapy plus ipilimumab could not be evaluated. The sample consisted of peripheral blood, taken from a patient treated with radiotherapy plus ipilimumab. CDR3 protein: CASSPSHSSDATNEKLFF. CDR3 sequence (DNA): TGTGCCAGCTCACCGTCCCACTCCTCCGATGCAACTAATGAAAAACTGTTTTTT.